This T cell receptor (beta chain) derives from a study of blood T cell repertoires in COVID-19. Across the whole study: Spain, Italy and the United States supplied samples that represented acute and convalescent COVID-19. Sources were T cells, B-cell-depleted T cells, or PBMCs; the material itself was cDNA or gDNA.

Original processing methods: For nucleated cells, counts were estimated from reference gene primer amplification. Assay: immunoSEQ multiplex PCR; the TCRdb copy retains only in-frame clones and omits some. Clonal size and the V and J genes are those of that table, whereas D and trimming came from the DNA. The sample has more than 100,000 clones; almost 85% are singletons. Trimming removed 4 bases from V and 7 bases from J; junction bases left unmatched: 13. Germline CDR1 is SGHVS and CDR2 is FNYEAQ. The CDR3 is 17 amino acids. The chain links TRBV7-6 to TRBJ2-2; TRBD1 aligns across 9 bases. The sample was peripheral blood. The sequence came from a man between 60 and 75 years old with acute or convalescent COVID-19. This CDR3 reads CASSSNFRDRVIGELFF. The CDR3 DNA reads TGTGCCAGCAGCTCCAACTTCCGGGACAGGGTGATCGGGGAGCTGTTTTTT.